One and the same sample provided the 25 T cell receptor beta chains below, sequenced in a study of blood T cell repertoires in COVID-19. Produced via immunoSEQ multiplex PCR; TCRdb's table is partial and in-frame only. Among about 500,000 clones listed, roughly 91% were seen once. Sequenced: peripheral blood. Receptors were obtained from a woman aged 50 to 65 with COVID-19, enrolled during active disease.

This clone was seen once. This chain connects TRBV30 to TRBJ1-4, with unresolved D. CDR3 length equals 13 residues. Looked up from germline, CDR1 is GTSNPN and CDR2 is SVGIG (reference sequence). V gave up 2 bases and J gave up 8 bases, with 12 bases separating them. Written as DNA, the CDR3 is TGTGCCTGGAGTCCAACCCCGGGGGAAAAACTGTTTTTT. Amino acid sequence: CAWSPTPGEKLFF.

This clone appeared a single time. The chain has TRBV6-6 and TRBJ2-1; D unclear. V shed 0 bases and J shed 4 bases, with 7 bases lying between them. The germline V gene has CDR1 MNHNY and CDR2 SVGAGI (reference sequence). The CDR3 loop spans 14 amino acids. CDR3 bases: TGTGCCAGCAGTTACTCGGTAGAGTACAATGAGCAGTTCTTC. Translated, it gives CASSYSVEYNEQFF.

The V and J genes are TRBV2 and TRBJ1-1, with unresolved D. V was shortened by 5 bases and J by 1 base, with 8 bases between the two germline ends. In germline, CDR1 is SNHLY, CDR2 FYNNEI. CDR3 length: 13 residues. CDR3 sequence (DNA): TGTGCCAGCAGTTTGCGGTGGAACACTGAAGCTTTCTTT. Protein sequence: CASSLRWNTEAFF. Looking up the rest from reference TRBV2 and TRBJ1-1 gives the full variable domain: EPEVTQTPSHQVTQMGQEVILRCVPISNHLYFYWYRQILGQKVEFLVSFYNNEISEKSEIFDDQFSVERPDGSNFTLKIRSTKLEDSAMYFCASSLRWNTEAFFGQGTRLTVV.

The chain is built from TRBV19 and TRBJ1-5; D may be TRBD1 (5 bases). The CDR3 sequence is 18 residues long. V lost 5 bases and J lost 0, with 20 bases in between. CDR1 is LNHDA, CDR2 SQIVND, per germline (reference sequence). The CDR3 DNA reads as TGTGCCAGTAGTCCGCTCAGATGGGGGACTTATAGCAATCAGCCCCAGCATTTT. It encodes CASSPLRWGTYSNQPQHF.

The chain combines TRBV5-4 with TRBJ1-1; maybe TRBD1 (5 bases). The V end was cut by 0 bases, the J end by 5 bases, with 17 bases between. CDR3 length equals 16 residues. The germline V gene encodes CDR1 SGHNT and CDR2 YYREEE (reference sequence). The CDR3 nucleotides are TGTGCCAGCAGCTTGGAGTTAGTGGGGGAGGGGACTGAAGCTTTCTTT. Its protein product is CASSLELVGEGTEAFF.

The count of this clone is one. The chain is built from TRBV9 and TRBJ2-3, with no clear D. V lost 0 bases and J 2 bases, leaving 13 bases between the germline ends. This CDR3 contains 16 residues. Germline lookup yields CDR1 SGDLS and CDR2 YYNGEE. DNA of the CDR3: TGTGCCAGCAGCGTAGGTAATCGCGGCACCACAGATACGCAGTATTTT. It translates to CASSVGNRGTTDTQYF.

The genes are TRBV7-9 and TRBJ2-7; TRBD1 aligns across 11 bases. Germline assignment: CDR1 SEHNR and CDR2 FQNEAQ (reference sequence). V lost 4 bases and J lost 0; bases outside the gene matches: 2. The CDR3 is made up of 15 amino acids. CDR3 sequence reads: CASSSGQGVSYEQYF. The CDR3 DNA is TGTGCCAGCAGCTCGGGACAGGGGGTCTCCTACGAGCAGTACTTC.

This chain joins TRBV28 and TRBJ2-3, with no clear D. The CDR3 has 12 amino acids. Germline CDR1 MDHEN, CDR2 SYDVKM. Trimming removed 5 bases at V and 6 bases at J, with 9 bases between. DNA for the CDR3: TGTGCCAGCAGTGCAGGAAGGGATACGCAGTATTTT. This gives the protein CASSAGRDTQYF.

The CDR3 here is CASSLESGNSPLHF. The CDR3 nucleotides read TGTGCCAGCAGCTTGGAATCAGGGAATTCACCCCTCCACTTT. The V call is TRBV5-4, the J call TRBJ1-6; TRBD1 is a possible D gene (5 bases). CDR3 size: 14 residues. The V and J ends lost 0 bases and 7 bases respectively, with 8 bases between them. The germline gives CDR1 SGHNT, CDR2 YYREEE (reference sequence).

The rearrangement uses TRBV7-3 and TRBJ2-3; 13 bases map to TRBD2. Trimming took 5 bases from V and 0 from J; bases not matched to a gene: 5. This CDR3 spans 17 amino acids. From germline, CDR1 is SGHTA and CDR2 FQGTGA. CDR3 region: CASSHGLAGASTDTQYF. The CDR3 coding sequence is TGTGCCAGCAGCCATGGACTAGCGGGAGCTAGCACAGATACGCAGTATTTT.

The chain carries TRBV4-1 and TRBJ2-2; the D gene is possibly TRBD1 (6 bases). Germline assignment: CDR1 MGHRA and CDR2 YSYEKL. With 6 bases removed from V and 3 bases from J, the gap between germline ends came to 20 bases. The CDR3 is made up of 17 amino acids. CDR3 region: CASRNSGQPGDTGELFF. In nucleotides, the CDR3 is TGCGCCAGCAGGAATTCCGGACAGCCAGGGGACACCGGGGAGCTGTTTTTT.

The chain recombines TRBV6-5 with TRBJ1-2; D might be TRBD1 (5 bases). The germline CDR1 and CDR2 sequences are MNHEY and SVGAGI. This CDR3 spans 12 amino acids. The germline V and J ends were trimmed by 7 bases and 8 bases, with 14 bases remaining between them. The CDR3: CASTSGGSGYTF. For the CDR3, the DNA is TGTGCCAGCACTAGCGGGGGTTCGGGCTACACCTTC.

V gene TRBV9 combines with J gene TRBJ1-2; 7 nucleotides agree with TRBD1. V lost 1 base and J lost 5; bases outside the gene matches: 8. From germline, CDR1 is SGDLS and CDR2 YYNGEE. The CDR3 runs to 15 residues. The CDR3 spells CASSVSGGTHYGYTF. CDR3 sequence (DNA): TGTGCCAGCAGCGTATCAGGGGGGACCCATTATGGCTACACCTTC.

The rearrangement joins TRBV3-1 (or the pseudogene TRBV3-2) to TRBJ1-2, with D unresolved. This CDR3 is 14 amino acids long. The germline gives CDR1 LGHDT, CDR2 YNNKEL (reference sequence). Trimming pared 1 base from V and 3 bases from J, leaving 9 bases between. In nucleotides, the CDR3 is TGTGCCAGCAGCCAAGGAGAAGATTACTATGGCTACACCTTC. It specifies CASSQGEDYYGYTF.

The chain couples TRBV24-1 to TRBJ1-4, with D perhaps matching TRBD1 (5 bases). V was cut by 3 bases and J by 13 bases, with 14 bases left in between. The CDR3 contains 13 residues. CDR1 and CDR2 (germline): KGHDR, SFDVKD. The CDR3 sequence: CATSDPQAQGLFF. Written as DNA, the CDR3 is TGTGCCACCAGTGATCCGCAGGCTCAGGGACTGTTTTTT.

This sequence joins TRBV2 and TRBJ2-5, with 9 bases lining up with TRBD2. The junction had 2 bases not matched to a gene; V was cut back by 1 base and J by 5 bases. The CDR3 covers 14 residues. Germline loops: CDR1 SNHLY, CDR2 FYNNEI. CDR3 in amino acids: CASSEVLAGETQYF. CDR3 bases: TGTGCCAGCAGTGAAGTACTAGCGGGCGAGACCCAGTACTTC.

The chain links TRBV12-3 or TRBV12-4 to TRBJ1-2; no clear D gene. This CDR3 has 13 amino acids. Trimming left V 6 bases short and J 4 bases short, with 12 bases between. CDR3: CASSREWSYGYTF. The DNA of the CDR3 is TGTGCCAGCAGCCGAGAATGGTCCTATGGCTACACCTTC.

The chain is built from TRBV14 and TRBJ1-1; weak D call: TRBD1 (6 bases). The CDR3 totals 17 residues. The V end was cut by 1 base, the J end by 8 bases, with 23 bases between. The germline gives CDR1 SGHDN, CDR2 FVKESK. Written as DNA, the CDR3 is TGTGCCAGCAGCCAAGCGACCCTGTGGGGGCGGCCCCTGGAAGCTTTCTTT. Amino acid sequence: CASSQATLWGRPLEAFF.

This clone was picked up a small number of times. The chain has TRBV10-2 and TRBJ2-7; D is possibly TRBD2 (6 bases). The ends were cut back, 2 bases at V and 2 bases at J, with 13 bases in the middle. The CDR3 loop spans 15 amino acids. Germline CDR1 is WSHSY and CDR2 is SAAADI. CDR3 protein: CASSERGSWAYEQYF. CDR3 in DNA: TGCGCCAGCAGTGAGCGGGGGAGCTGGGCCTACGAGCAGTACTTC.

The sample holds one count of this clone. Other nucleotide sequences in the sample specify the same CDR3. The chain couples TRBV5-5 to TRBJ2-7; TRBD1 might be the D (5 bases). V lost 2 bases, J lost 2 bases, and 11 bases lay in between. The germline gives CDR1 SGHKS, CDR2 YYEKEE (reference sequence). The CDR3 has 14 residues. Written as DNA, the CDR3 is TGTGCCAGCAGCTTAGTAACAGGTCCCTACGAGCAGTACTTC. This sequence encodes CASSLVTGPYEQYF.

CDR3 bases: TGTGCCAGCAGCCAAGGAGCGAACCCCACCGGGGAGCTGTTTTTT. Amino acid sequence: CASSQGANPTGELFF. The J gene is TRBJ2-2, the V gene TRBV3-1 (or the pseudogene TRBV3-2); D ambiguous. The germline CDR1 and CDR2 sequences are LGHDT and YNNKEL (reference sequence). Trimming left V 1 base short and J 4 bases short, with 10 bases between. CDR3 length equals 15 residues.

This clone came up once. This rearrangement joins TRBV6-5 to TRBJ1-4, with 8 bases that match TRBD1. This CDR3 has 15 residues. CDR1 is MNHEY, CDR2 SVGAGI, per germline. With 5 bases clipped from V and 5 bases from J, the junction kept 7 bases outside the gene matches. The CDR3 nucleotides are TGTGCCAGCAGTAAACAGACAGGGGAAAATGAAAAACTGTTTTTT. Residues: CASSKQTGENEKLFF.

The rearrangement uses TRBV19 and TRBJ1-5, with D possibly TRBD1 on 5 matching bases. The CDR3 consists of 16 residues. Per germline, CDR1 LNHDA and CDR2 SQIVND (reference sequence). Trimming removed 7 bases at V and 2 bases at J, with 18 bases between. The CDR3 nucleotides are TGTGCCAGTACTCAGACAGCTAGTGAAGGCAATCAGCCCCAGCATTTT. Amino acids: CASTQTASEGNQPQHF.

Here the CDR3 reads CASSSTGTGSNYGYTF. CDR3 in DNA: TGCGCCAGCAGCTCGACCGGGACAGGGTCTAACTATGGCTACACCTTC. The chain joins TRBV5-1 to TRBJ1-2; TRBD1 matches 9 bases. With V trimmed by 3 bases and J by 0 bases, 6 bases remained unmatched. The CDR3 spans 16 residues. The germline CDR1 and CDR2 sequences are SGHRS and YFSETQ.

The V gene is TRBV30, the J gene TRBJ1-5; the D gene is possibly TRBD1 (5 bases). V lost 1 base and J lost 8, with 15 bases in between. Germline lookup yields CDR1 GTSNPN and CDR2 SVGIG (reference sequence). The CDR3 covers 14 residues. The CDR3: CAWSGLRGGEPQHF. The CDR3 DNA is TGTGCCTGGAGTGGCCTTCGTGGAGGGGAGCCCCAGCATTTT.